These 30 T cell receptor beta chains were sequenced from one sample in a study of human T cells and chemical hapten exposure. A single record per CDR3 protein comes from TCRdb applying MiXCR to the RACE reads. The table lists 80,000 to 100,000 distinct CDR3 sequences, 10% to 12% of them singletons. Stated time point: pre-sensitization, week 0. Sample treatment: therapeutic diphenylcyclopropenone sensitization with weekly scalp DPC. Sequenced material: whole blood, taken in connection with sensitization to the hapten diphenylcyclopropenone (DPC). These receptors were taken from a woman aged 55-70 years with alopecia areata. Some clones in this sample may be carry-over from other donors' samples.

This clonotype was found many times. This chain joins TRBV12-3 or TRBV12-4 and TRBJ2-2, with 8 bases matching TRBD1. There are 14 residues in the CDR3. Germline trimming cut 3 bases from V and 3 bases from J; bases unmatched to any gene: 0. The CDR3 region has the DNA TGTGCCAGCAGTTTGACAGGGGACACCGGGGAGCTGTTTTTT. Translated, it gives CASSLTGDTGELFF.

The chain has TRBV18 and TRBJ2-3; 8 bases align to TRBD2. Germline V gene lookup returns CDR1 KGHSH and CDR2 LQKENI. The CDR3 loop spans 16 amino acids. Unmatched junction bases numbered 6, after V lost 3 bases and J lost 1 base. CDR3 residues: CASSPRSSGRTDTQYF. CDR3 DNA sequence: TGTGCCAGCTCACCGAGATCTAGCGGGCGCACAGATACGCAGTATTTT. Based on the CDR3 plus reference TRBV18 and TRBJ2-3, the full variable domain is NAGVMQNPRHLVRRRGQEARLRCSPMKGHSHVYWYRQLPEEGLKFMVYLQKENIIDESGMPKERFSAEFPKEGPSILRIQQVVRGDSAAYFCASSPRSSGRTDTQYFGPGTRLTVL.

Note on this clonotype: A read error may explain this, as a much larger clone is one base away. The chain links TRBV12-3 or TRBV12-4 to TRBJ2-4, with 11 positions matching TRBD2. CDR3 size: 16 residues. The J segment lost 6 bases and the V segment lost 6 bases, leaving 10 bases of the junction unmatched. CDR3: CASRLAGAQARNIQYF. In DNA form, the CDR3 reads TGTGCCAGCAGACTAGCGGGGGCCCAGGCAAGAAACATTCAGTACTTC.

This clonotype was recorded at least ten times. The gene calls are TRBV29-1 and TRBJ2-7; no reliable D call. Trimming removed 4 bases at V and 4 bases at J, with 14 bases between. In germline, CDR1 is SQVTM, CDR2 ANQGSEA. The CDR3 runs to 13 residues. The CDR3 region is CSVGPPGLYEQYF. DNA for the CDR3: TGCAGCGTTGGGCCCCCTGGGCTATACGAGCAGTACTTC.

The chain couples TRBV7-6 to TRBJ1-2, with D unresolved. Per germline, CDR1 SGHVS and CDR2 FNYEAQ. V shed 3 bases and J shed 6 bases, with 11 bases lying between them. The length of the CDR3 is 13 residues. CDR3 region: CASSLVAGDGYTF. The CDR3 DNA reads as TGTGCCAGCAGCTTGGTTGCGGGAGATGGCTACACCTTC.

The sample holds many counts of this clonotype. The chain is built from TRBV6-1 and TRBJ1-2; 9 bases are shared with TRBD1. The V segment lost 6 bases and the J segment 8 bases; nucleotides outside the gene matches: 7. This CDR3 contains 13 residues. Germline V gives CDR1 MNHNS, CDR2 SASEGT. The CDR3 DNA sequence: TGTGCCAGCAGGTGGGACAGGGCGGCAGGCTACACCTTC. Residues: CASRWDRAAGYTF.

This clonotype was seen ten or more times. V usage is TRBV5-4 and J usage is TRBJ2-3; TRBD2 is a possible D gene (6 bases). Germline V gives CDR1 SGHNT, CDR2 YYREEE (reference sequence). CDR3 size: 15 residues. V lost 3 bases, J lost 1 base, and 12 bases lay in between. The CDR3 here is CASSSRDSGTDTQYF. CDR3 DNA: TGTGCCAGCAGCTCTCGGGACTCTGGCACAGATACGCAGTATTTT.

Many counts were recorded for this clonotype. The chain links TRBV5-4 to TRBJ2-5; D unclear. Trimming shortened V by 4 bases and J by 5 bases, and 12 bases separated the two germline ends. This CDR3 is built from 13 residues. Germline values: CDR1 SGHNT, CDR2 YYREEE (reference sequence). Written as DNA, the CDR3 is TGTGCCAGCAGCCCCCGAAATGAGGAGACCCAGTACTTC. Translating gives CASSPRNEETQYF. Supplemented by reference TRBV5-4 and TRBJ2-5, the full variable domain reads ETGVTQSPTHLIKTRGQQVTLRCSSQSGHNTVSWYQQALGQGPQFIFQYYREEENGRGNFPPRFSGLQFPNYSSELNVNALELDDSALYLCASSPRNEETQYFGPGTRLLVL.

The rearrangement links TRBV9 to TRBJ2-3; D call uncertain. CDR1 SGDLS and CDR2 YYNGEE come from the germline V gene. Trimming pared 2 bases from V and 7 bases from J, leaving 8 bases between. The CDR3 length is 12 residues. The CDR3 protein is CASSVSEHTQYF. CDR3 bases: TGTGCCAGCAGCGTCTCGGAACATACGCAGTATTTT.

This rearrangement joins TRBV19 to TRBJ1-5; D is unclear. V lost 5 bases to trimming and J lost 5 bases, with 16 bases between them. Per germline, CDR1 LNHDA and CDR2 SQIVND (reference sequence). This CDR3 region has 15 residues. In DNA form, the CDR3 reads TGTGCCAGTAGTCTCCTTATGGGGAGCGATCAGCCCCAGCATTTT. Its protein product is CASSLLMGSDQPQHF. Full variable domain (missing parts from reference TRBV19 and TRBJ1-5): DGGITQSPKYLFRKEGQNVTLSCEQNLNHDAMYWYRQDPGQGLRLIYYSQIVNDFQKGDIAEGYSVSREKKESFPLTVTSAQKNPTAFYLCASSLLMGSDQPQHFGDGTRLSIL.

This clonotype showed up many times. At one end the junction does not follow the germline gene, possibly because of a read error. The rearrangement uses TRBV4-1 and TRBJ1-4; 8 bases fit TRBD1. The CDR3 length is 14 residues. Germline V lookup: CDR1 MGHRA, CDR2 YSYEKL. The chain's CDR3 is CASSQDRGNEKLFF. The CDR3 DNA reads as TGCGCCAGCAGTCAAGACAGGGGAAACGAAAAACTGTTTTTT.

The chain is built from TRBV4-2 and TRBJ1-5; no definite D call. The CDR3 loop spans 15 amino acids. V shed 0 bases and J shed 4 bases, with 10 bases lying between them. In germline, CDR1 is LGHNA, CDR2 YNFKEQ. The CDR3 here is CASSQEPSTNQPQHF. In DNA, the CDR3 is TGTGCCAGCAGCCAAGAACCCAGCACTAATCAGCCCCAGCATTTT.

This clonotype was recorded many times. V is TRBV20-1 and J is TRBJ2-1; possibly TRBD2 for D (5 bases). This CDR3 has 15 amino acids. Germline V gene data show CDR1 as DFQATT and CDR2 as SNEGSKA (reference sequence). V was trimmed by 6 bases and J by 0 bases, leaving 15 bases between them. The DNA of the CDR3 is TGCAGTGCAAGTTTAGCGCCCAACTCCTACAATGAGCAGTTCTTC. The encoded protein is CSASLAPNSYNEQFF.

This clonotype was observed a handful of times. The J gene is TRBJ2-3, the V gene TRBV20-1; D not certain. Trimming cost V 5 bases and J 4 bases, with 10 bases left between them. CDR3 size: 12 residues. The germline V gene has CDR1 DFQATT and CDR2 SNEGSKA (reference sequence). The CDR3 DNA is TGCAGTGCTTGGTGGTTGGCAGATACGCAGTATTTT. Translation gives CSAWWLADTQYF.

The chain is built from TRBV14 and TRBJ2-4, with 10 bases identical to TRBD1. This CDR3 comprises 16 residues. Germline V gives CDR1 SGHDN, CDR2 FVKESK. Trimming removed 7 bases from V and 6 bases from J; junction bases left unmatched: 12. The CDR3 spells CASTYFNRDRGNIQYF. In DNA form, the CDR3 reads TGTGCCAGCACCTACTTCAACCGGGACAGGGGAAACATTCAGTACTTC.

There are many counts of this clonotype. This chain uses TRBV19 with TRBJ2-7; D might be TRBD1 (7 bases). Germline CDR1 reads LNHDA; CDR2 reads SQIVND (reference sequence). The CDR3 length is 17 residues. Trimming took 4 bases from V and 4 from J, leaving 23 bases between them. CDR3 loop: CASSTGTQGLGRYEQYF. CDR3 nucleotide sequence: TGTGCCAGTAGTACCGGAACACAGGGGCTGGGGAGGTACGAGCAGTACTTC. The whole variable domain, remainder taken from reference TRBV19 and TRBJ2-7, is DGGITQSPKYLFRKEGQNVTLSCEQNLNHDAMYWYRQDPGQGLRLIYYSQIVNDFQKGDIAEGYSVSREKKESFPLTVTSAQKNPTAFYLCASSTGTQGLGRYEQYFGPGTRLTVT.

The V and J genes are TRBV12-3 or TRBV12-4 and TRBJ2-1; perhaps TRBD2 as D (6 bases). Between the trimmed V and J ends, which lost 3 bases and 3 bases, there was a span of 6 bases. This CDR3 has 13 residues. The CDR3 DNA follows: TGTGCCAGCAGTTTCGGGGGCTACAATGAGCAGTTCTTC. It encodes CASSFGGYNEQFF.

This clonotype has just one count. The V gene is TRBV9, the J gene TRBJ2-1; TRBD2 might be the D (6 bases). Germline CDR1 SGDLS, CDR2 YYNGEE. V was clipped by 3 bases and J by 6 bases, with 16 bases between them. The length of the CDR3 is 15 residues. CDR3: CASSARGGYPNEQFF. The CDR3 nucleotides are TGTGCCAGCAGCGCTCGGGGAGGCTATCCCAATGAGCAGTTCTTC.

Points on this clonotype: The junction shows a germline mismatch at one end, possibly a read error. The rearrangement uses TRBV2 and TRBJ2-2; D unresolved. Germline values: CDR1 SNHLY, CDR2 FYNNEI. This CDR3 has 14 residues. The CDR3 is CASSEAENTWELFF. The CDR3 coding sequence is TGTGCCAGCAGTGAGGCGGAGAACACCTGGGAGCTGTTTTTT.

This clonotype came up a few times. This chain links TRBV20-1 with TRBJ2-5; either TRBD1 or TRBD2 may fit D (5 bases each). The CDR3 spans 12 residues. Between the trimmed V and J ends, which lost 6 bases and 5 bases, there was a span of 13 bases. Germline-derived CDR1 and CDR2 are DFQATT and SNEGSKA (reference sequence). The CDR3 DNA is TGCAGTGCGATAGGGACGGGGGAGACCCAGTACTTC. Translated: CSAIGTGETQYF.

This clonotype was seen repeatedly, ten times or more. The genes are TRBV7-2 and TRBJ2-7; 8 positions match TRBD2. This CDR3 is 15 amino acids long. Trimming cost V 0 bases and J 4 bases; bases outside gene matches: 5. Germline CDR1 reads SGHTA; CDR2 reads FQGNSA. The CDR3 spells CASSLASSGGYEQYF. In nucleotides, the CDR3 is TGTGCCAGCAGCTTAGCGTCCAGCGGGGGTTACGAGCAGTACTTC.

The V call is TRBV25-1, the J call TRBJ1-2, with D possibly TRBD1 on 6 matching bases. This CDR3 spans 15 amino acids. V was pared by 6 bases and J by 8 bases, with 22 bases between. CDR1 is MGHDK, CDR2 SYGVNS, per germline. CDR3 nucleotide sequence: TGTGCCAGCAGCTCCTCCGACAGGCCTCTCGGGGGCTACACCTTC. Protein sequence: CASSSSDRPLGGYTF.

The V and J genes are TRBV7-6 and TRBJ2-5; 8 bases fit TRBD2. Germline CDR1 and CDR2: SGHVS and FNYEAQ. The V and J ends lost 0 bases and 4 bases, in that order; junction bases with no gene match: 13. CDR3 length: 18 amino acids. The CDR3 nucleotides read TGTGCCAGCAGCTTAGCGGGAGCCCCTGGACTAGCTGGAGAGACCCAGTACTTC. This encodes CASSLAGAPGLAGETQYF.

This clonotype was seen many times. The chain has TRBV7-2 and TRBJ2-5, with no clear D. CDR1 is SGHTA, CDR2 FQGNSA, per germline. The germline V and J ends were trimmed by 1 base and 1 base, with 10 bases remaining between them. CDR3 size: 15 residues. CDR3 in DNA: TGTGCCAGCAGCTTAGATCCCAACATCCAAGAGACCCAGTACTTC. Translated, it gives CASSLDPNIQETQYF.

This clonotype was seen ten or more times. This chain connects TRBV6-1 to TRBJ2-5; D is unresolved. The CDR3 consists of 18 residues. The germline V and J ends were trimmed by 1 base and 1 base, with 19 bases remaining between them. CDR1 and CDR2 (germline): MNHNS, SASEGT. In DNA form, the CDR3 reads TGTGCCAGCAGTGAAGGAGTGGTTCGTTTTGGGCCCCAAGAGACCCAGTACTTC. This encodes CASSEGVVRFGPQETQYF.

The chain has TRBV18 and TRBJ1-3; the D gene is possibly TRBD1 (5 bases). The CDR3 spans 17 residues. CDR1 and CDR2 (germline): KGHSH, LQKENI. V shed 1 base and J shed 1 base, with 14 bases lying between them. This CDR3 reads CASSPLVGGRSGNTIYF. The CDR3 DNA follows: TGTGCCAGCTCACCACTAGTGGGGGGAAGATCTGGAAACACCATATATTTT.

The rearrangement joins TRBV2 to TRBJ2-2; TRBD1 agrees at 11 bases. Trimming at V came to 5 bases and at J to 6 bases, leaving 5 bases not matched to a gene. The CDR3 has 15 amino acids. Germline loops: CDR1 SNHLY, CDR2 FYNNEI. The CDR3 coding sequence is TGTGCCAGCAGTAGGACAGGGGGCGTAGCCGGGGAGCTGTTTTTT. Amino acid sequence: CASSRTGGVAGELFF.

In this sample, this clonotype turned up a few times. The rearrangement uses TRBV30 and TRBJ1-3; maybe TRBD1 (5 bases). V gave up 3 bases and J gave up 4 bases, with 10 bases separating them. CDR3 length: 13 residues. Germline V lookup: CDR1 GTSNPN, CDR2 SVGIG (reference sequence). CDR3 residues: CAWSRVFGNTIYF. For the CDR3, the DNA is TGTGCCTGGAGCAGGGTATTCGGAAACACCATATATTTT.

This clonotype was recorded a few times. J is TRBJ1-1 and V is TRBV29-1; TRBD1 might be the D (5 bases). The germline gives CDR1 SQVTM, CDR2 ANQGSEA. The length of the CDR3 is 13 residues. V dropped 4 bases and J dropped 0 bases, with 9 bases sitting between them. This CDR3 reads CSVVEQVNTEAFF. The CDR3 nucleotides are TGCAGCGTTGTGGAACAGGTGAACACTGAAGCTTTCTTT.

A few counts support this clonotype. J is TRBJ1-1 and V is TRBV6-2 or TRBV6-3, with a weak D call TRBD1 (6 bases). CDR3 length equals 14 residues. V shed 4 bases and J shed 6 bases, with 15 bases lying between them. Germline assignment: CDR1 MNHEY and CDR2 SVGEGT. The chain's CDR3 is CASSWSTGSSEAFF. The CDR3 DNA sequence: TGTGCCAGCAGTTGGAGTACAGGGAGCTCTGAAGCTTTCTTT.